A single sample gave rise to the 22 T cell receptor beta chains below, sequenced in a study of cytomegalovirus exposure and HLA in healthy donors. PCR used 60 Vbeta primers and 13 Jbeta primers. Method: immunoSEQ multiplex PCR; TCRdb's copy keeps in-frame clones and lacks some. The table includes about 110,000 clones, roughly 80% detected once. The specimen was PBMCs. The receptor source for this set is a young man in good health and CMV-seropositive.

The V gene is TRBV5-8, the J gene TRBJ2-7; 10 positions match TRBD1. The length of the CDR3 is 15 residues. V trimming: 0 bases; J trimming: 5 bases; junction bases outside the gene matches: 5. CDR1 SGHTS and CDR2 YDEGEE come from the germline V gene. The CDR3 reads CASSLGVTGGDEQYF. Written as DNA, the CDR3 is TGTGCCAGCAGCTTGGGGGTGACAGGGGGCGACGAGCAGTACTTC.

The chain is built from TRBV18 and TRBJ1-1; 7 nucleotides align to TRBD1. The CDR3 covers 17 residues. The ends lost 3 bases at V and 1 base at J; junction bases unmatched: 11. Germline CDR1 KGHSH, CDR2 LQKENI. The CDR3 is CASSPRTGDAGNTEAFF. Here the CDR3 DNA reads TGTGCCAGCTCACCGAGGACAGGCGATGCCGGGAACACTGAAGCTTTCTTT.

The V and J genes are TRBV19 and TRBJ2-7, with a tentative D call TRBD2 (5 bases). Between the trimmed V and J ends, which lost 1 base and 2 bases, there was a span of 12 bases. The CDR3 length is 15 residues. Per the germline V gene, CDR1 is LNHDA and CDR2 is SQIVND (reference sequence). The CDR3 nucleotides are TGTGCCAGTAGTATAGTGGCGGGCTTCGCCTACGAGCAGTACTTC. Translated, it gives CASSIVAGFAYEQYF.

The chain is built from TRBV4-3 and TRBJ1-6, with D possibly being TRBD1 (5 bases). The CDR3 runs 19 residues. V was trimmed by 0 bases and J by 10 bases, leaving 25 bases between them. Germline assignment: CDR1 LGHNA and CDR2 YSLEER. CDR3 in amino acids: CASSQDLPDGPGGRSPLHF. The CDR3 DNA reads TGCGCCAGCAGCCAAGATCTCCCGGACGGCCCCGGGGGTCGGTCACCCCTCCACTTT.

V usage is TRBV2 and J usage is TRBJ1-1; TRBD1 might be the D (6 bases). The length of the CDR3 is 16 residues. Trimming pared 6 bases from V and 3 bases from J, leaving 20 bases between. Germline V gene sequence: CDR1 SNHLY, CDR2 FYNNEI. In DNA, the CDR3 is TGTGCCAGCAGGTCTATTCAGGGGTACGAAGACACTGAAGCTTTCTTT. Its translation: CASRSIQGYEDTEAFF.

The chain joins TRBV11-3 to TRBJ2-1; D perhaps matches TRBD1 (6 bases). CDR3 length: 14 residues. Germline-derived CDR1 and CDR2 are SGHNT and YENEEA. V lost 4 bases and J lost 4, with 11 bases in between. The CDR3 DNA sequence: TGTGCCAGCAGCTCCCGGACAGATTACAATGAGCAGTTCTTC. Translated: CASSSRTDYNEQFF.

The chain links TRBV18 to TRBJ1-5; possible D gene TRBD1, 6 bases. The CDR3 length is 13 residues. The V end was cut by 3 bases, the J end by 5 bases, with 8 bases between. Germline values: CDR1 KGHSH, CDR2 LQKENI. The CDR3: CASSPKGDQPQHF. The CDR3 bases are TGTGCCAGCTCACCGAAGGGGGATCAGCCCCAGCATTTT.

The chain is built from TRBV12-5 and TRBJ2-5, with 14 bases lining up with TRBD2. J was trimmed by 5 bases and V by 8 bases; bases with no gene match: 7. The CDR3 is made up of 15 amino acids. Germline V CDR1 and CDR2: LGHNT, FRNRAP. In nucleotides, the CDR3 is TGTGCTAGTCCCGGACTAGCGGGGGGCTGGGAGACCCAGTACTTC. Encoded protein: CASPGLAGGWETQYF.

Only a few counts were recorded for this clone. The chain uses TRBV19 and TRBJ1-1; weak D call: TRBD1 (5 bases). Trimming stripped 5 bases from V and 1 base from J, with 14 bases between. Germline CDR1 is LNHDA and CDR2 is SQIVND (reference sequence). This CDR3 has 15 residues. CDR3 sequence (DNA): TGTGCCAGTAGTCCGATGGAAACAGGGAACACTGAAGCTTTCTTT. Protein sequence: CASSPMETGNTEAFF.

This clone was counted a few times. V is TRBV2 and J is TRBJ2-7; no firm D call. Germline loops: CDR1 SNHLY, CDR2 FYNNEI. The CDR3 totals 15 residues. Trimming took 2 bases from V and 2 from J, leaving 13 bases between them. The CDR3: CASSEIVVIPYEQYF. CDR3 coding DNA: TGTGCCAGCAGTGAAATAGTTGTAATCCCCTACGAGCAGTACTTC.

This clone was observed a single time. The J gene is TRBJ2-3, the V gene TRBV7-9, with 7 positions matching TRBD1. V trimming: 3 bases; J trimming: 3 bases; junction bases outside the gene matches: 3. Germline V gives CDR1 SEHNR, CDR2 FQNEAQ (reference sequence). The CDR3 is 14 amino acids. The CDR3 sequence is CASSFIRGTDTQYF. CDR3 sequence (DNA): TGTGCCAGCAGCTTCATCAGGGGGACAGATACGCAGTATTTT.

This clone was recorded only once. J is TRBJ2-7 and V is TRBV7-2, with 9 bases fitting TRBD1. With 2 bases clipped from V and 4 bases from J, the junction kept 3 bases outside the gene matches. The CDR3 is made up of 14 amino acids. Germline V gene lookup returns CDR1 SGHTA and CDR2 FQGNSA. The chain's CDR3 is CASSLRQGGYEQYF. The DNA for the CDR3 is TGTGCCAGCAGCTTAAGACAGGGGGGATACGAGCAGTACTTC.

The CDR3 coding sequence is TGTGCCAGCAGCCTCCTAGGGGGCGGGGAGCTGTTTTTT. This gives the protein CASSLLGGGELFF. The chain is built from TRBV7-2 and TRBJ2-2; possible D gene TRBD1, 6 bases. The CDR3 loop spans 13 amino acids. Germline assignment: CDR1 SGHTA and CDR2 FQGNSA. The V gene lost 5 bases and the J gene lost 7 bases, with 11 bases spanning the gap.

V usage is TRBV7-3 and J usage is TRBJ2-5; TRBD1 matches 7 bases. The length of the CDR3 is 13 residues. CDR1 and CDR2 (germline): SGHTA, FQGTGA. V dropped 1 base and J dropped 5; count of bases not matched to a gene: 1. CDR3 sequence: CASSLSRGETQYF. CDR3 nucleotide sequence: TGTGCCAGCAGCTTAAGCAGGGGGGAGACCCAGTACTTC.

The V call is TRBV2, the J call TRBJ1-1; no definite D call. Germline CDR1 reads SNHLY; CDR2 reads FYNNEI. V shed 5 bases and J shed 8 bases, with 9 bases lying between them. This CDR3 has 11 residues. The CDR3 is CASSPPREAFF. The CDR3 DNA is TGTGCCAGCAGTCCTCCTAGAGAAGCTTTCTTT.

The rearrangement links TRBV7-7 to TRBJ2-5; the D is unclear. V gave up 1 base and J gave up 4 bases, with 7 bases separating them. The CDR3 loop spans 13 amino acids. The V gene's germline CDR1 is SSHAT and CDR2 FNYEAQ (reference sequence). The CDR3, as DNA: TGTGCCAGCAGCTTAGATCAGCGAGAGACCCAGTACTTC. It is translated as CASSLDQRETQYF.

The V call is TRBV19, the J call TRBJ2-5; tentatively, D is TRBD1 (5 bases). This CDR3 has 15 amino acids. The V end was cut by 7 bases, the J end by 2 bases, with 17 bases between. Germline CDR1 LNHDA, CDR2 SQIVND (reference sequence). The DNA of the CDR3 is TGTGCCAGTACCACTTCGGCCCGACAGCAAGAGACCCAGTACTTC. This encodes CASTTSARQQETQYF.

The V call is TRBV19, the J call TRBJ2-3; possible D gene TRBD2, 6 bases. Per the germline V gene, CDR1 is LNHDA and CDR2 is SQIVND (reference sequence). The germline V and J ends were trimmed by 8 bases and 1 base, with 13 bases remaining between them. The CDR3 covers 14 residues. DNA for the CDR3: TGTGCCAGTGTCACCCCGGGGGGCACAGATACGCAGTATTTT. It yields the protein CASVTPGGTDTQYF.

The chain recombines TRBV5-6 with TRBJ1-6, with unresolved D. This CDR3 has 17 residues. From germline, CDR1 is SGHDT and CDR2 YYEEEE. Trimming removed 0 bases from V and 7 bases from J, with 17 bases in between. The CDR3 DNA sequence: TGTGCCAGCAGCTTGGAGGCGGAGGCTTTCAAGAATTCACCCCTCCACTTT. Translated, it gives CASSLEAEAFKNSPLHF.

The CDR3 protein is CASKHRGQVVGELFF. The CDR3 DNA reads as TGTGCCAGCAAGCACAGGGGGCAAGTGGTCGGGGAGCTGTTTTTT. This chain uses TRBV6-5 with TRBJ2-2, with 9 bases that match TRBD1. The CDR3 consists of 15 residues. The germline V gene has CDR1 MNHEY and CDR2 SVGAGI. The J segment lost 7 bases and the V segment lost 7 bases, leaving 10 bases of the junction unmatched.

V gene TRBV5-1 combines with J gene TRBJ2-5; a possible D gene is TRBD1 (6 bases). V shed 4 bases and J shed 1 base, with 17 bases lying between them. This CDR3 comprises 16 residues. CDR1 and CDR2 from the germline V gene are SGHRS and YFSETQ. This chain's CDR3 is CASSPRWDIFQETQYF. CDR3 coding DNA: TGCGCCAGCAGCCCGAGGTGGGACATATTCCAAGAGACCCAGTACTTC.

In regard to this clone: A junction boundary mismatches the germline segment, possibly from a read error. The chain combines TRBV4-2 with TRBJ1-2, with D perhaps matching TRBD1 (5 bases). CDR1 is LGHNA, CDR2 YNFKEQ, per germline. The CDR3 totals 15 residues. This CDR3 is CVSSQDRGEHYGYTF. CDR3 nucleotides: TGTGTCAGCAGCCAAGATCGGGGGGAGCACTATGGCTACACCTTC.